This T cell receptor (beta chain) was sequenced in a study of T-cell memory formation after mild COVID-19. This CDR3 has 14 residues. Germline V gene data show CDR1 as LGHNA and CDR2 as YSLEER. Trimming took 5 bases from V and 5 from J, leaving 13 bases between them. From the 5' RACE reads, TCRdb called clonotypes with MiXCR, one entry per CDR3 protein. The data contain 190,000 or so distinct CDR3 sequences, 20% to 25% of them singletons. This clonotype has a handful of counts. Sample: PBMCs or a T cell subset sorted from them (not recorded which). This sequence originates from an adult woman who had mild COVID-19 (a few samples of this study predate the infection). Cell type and time point are not known. V usage is TRBV4-3 and J usage is TRBJ1-5; perhaps TRBD1 as D (6 bases). The CDR3 DNA follows: TGCGCCAGCAGCGAACAGGGTGGGGATCAGCCCCAGCATTTT. Protein: CASSEQGGDQPQHF.